Sequencing of this TCR beta chain was carried out in a study of graft-versus-host responses after intestinal transplantation. Turning to the study itself: Recipients got multivisceral, liver-intestinal, or isolated intestinal transplants.

About this clone: Its cognate antigen is unknown.

Measured with immunoSEQ multiplex PCR; TCRdb has only the in-frame clones, and not every one. The sample has about 86,000 clones; roughly four fifths are singletons. General study points: Clonal ratios of graft-versus-host to host-versus-graft in allografts were high for patients exhibiting graft-donor T cell macrochimerism.

The germline V gene encodes CDR1 LGHNA and CDR2 YNFKEQ. Trimming removed 3 bases at V and 2 bases at J, with 14 bases between. This CDR3 is 15 amino acids long. The chain combines TRBV4-2 with TRBJ2-7; possible D gene TRBD1, 6 bases. The specimen was unstimulated CD8+ T cells sorted from spleen or lymph node cells, collected before intestinal transplant. The clonotype originates from a human donor who received an intestinal transplant. The CDR3 loop is CASSQELGQTYEQYF. As DNA, the CDR3 is TGTGCCAGCAGCCAGGAACTAGGACAGACCTACGAGCAGTACTTC.